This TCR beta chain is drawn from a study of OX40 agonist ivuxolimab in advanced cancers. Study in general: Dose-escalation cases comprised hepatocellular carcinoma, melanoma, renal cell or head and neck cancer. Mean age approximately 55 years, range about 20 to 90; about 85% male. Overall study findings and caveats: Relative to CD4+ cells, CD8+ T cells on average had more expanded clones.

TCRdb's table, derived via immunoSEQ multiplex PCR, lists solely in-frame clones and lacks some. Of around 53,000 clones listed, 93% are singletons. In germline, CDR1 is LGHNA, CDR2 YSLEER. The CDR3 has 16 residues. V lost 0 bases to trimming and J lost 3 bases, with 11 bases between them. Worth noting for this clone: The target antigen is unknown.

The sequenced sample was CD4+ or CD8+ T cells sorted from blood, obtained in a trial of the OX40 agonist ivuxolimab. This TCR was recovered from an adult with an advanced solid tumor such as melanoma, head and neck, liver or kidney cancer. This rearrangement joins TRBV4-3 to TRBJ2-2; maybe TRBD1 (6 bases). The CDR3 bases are TGCGCCAGCAGCCAAGACGGCAGGGGATACACCGGGGAGCTGTTTTTT. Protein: CASSQDGRGYTGELFF.